These 7 T cell receptor beta chains share one sample of origin, sequenced in a study of blood T cell repertoires in COVID-19. The repertoire was sequenced with immunoSEQ multiplex PCR; TCRdb's copy has only in-frame clones and lacks some. The data contain roughly 380,000 clones, about nine tenths of them singletons. The source material was PBMCs or T cells enriched from blood (not recorded which). The receptors shown here come from a woman in her twenties or thirties who had been exposed to COVID-19.

This chain links TRBV11-3 with TRBJ2-7; D remains unclear. Germline V gene sequence: CDR1 SGHNT, CDR2 YENEEA. Trimming shortened V by 1 base and J by 4 bases, and 11 bases separated the two germline ends. The CDR3 covers 14 residues. The CDR3 DNA follows: TGTGCCAGCAGCTTAGCGCTGGCCACATACGAGCAGTACTTC. Translation: CASSLALATYEQYF.

The V gene is TRBV28, the J gene TRBJ1-1, with unresolved D. The V gene lost 7 bases and the J gene lost 5 bases, with 11 bases spanning the gap. The germline V gene encodes CDR1 MDHEN and CDR2 SYDVKM. The length of the CDR3 is 12 residues. The CDR3 region is CASKTALTEAFF. DNA of the CDR3: TGTGCCAGCAAAACAGCCCTTACTGAAGCTTTCTTT.

The rearrangement joins TRBV27 to TRBJ2-5; maybe TRBD1 (5 bases). The CDR3 consists of 15 residues. The germline gives CDR1 MNHEY, CDR2 SMNVEV (reference sequence). Trimming pared 0 bases from V and 5 bases from J, leaving 13 bases between. CDR3 amino acids: CASSLSLGPRETQYF. In nucleotides, the CDR3 is TGTGCCAGCAGTTTATCCCTGGGGCCGCGTGAGACCCAGTACTTC.

The chain combines TRBV28 with TRBJ2-7; the D gene is possibly TRBD1 (6 bases). Trimming stripped 4 bases from V and 11 bases from J, with 27 bases between. CDR1 and CDR2 (germline): MDHEN, SYDVKM. This CDR3 is 16 amino acids long. The CDR3 sequence: CASSSASAGEERYEYF. The CDR3 coding sequence is TGTGCCAGCAGTTCCGCCTCGGCAGGGGAAGAGCGGTACGAGTACTTC.

The chain is built from TRBV28 and TRBJ1-1, with D possibly matching TRBD1 (6 bases). The CDR3 length is 14 residues. Trimming left V 2 bases short and J 8 bases short, with 15 bases between. Germline CDR1 reads MDHEN; CDR2 reads SYDVKM. The CDR3 DNA sequence: TGTGCCAGCAGTTTAGTCTCAGGGGTAGGGGAAGCTTTCTTT. It specifies CASSLVSGVGEAFF.

The gene calls are TRBV5-1 and TRBJ2-6; D perhaps matches TRBD1 (6 bases). Looked up from germline, CDR1 is SGHRS and CDR2 is YFSETQ. V was shortened by 4 bases and J by 4 bases, with 9 bases between the two germline ends. The CDR3 has 14 residues. As DNA, the CDR3 is TGCGCCAGCAGCACAGGGTCAGGGGCCAACGTCCTGACTTTC. It yields the protein CASSTGSGANVLTF.

This chain joins TRBV5-1 and TRBJ2-7; 14 bases agree with TRBD2. V was pared by 4 bases and J by 4 bases, with 10 bases of the junction left unmatched. CDR1 is SGHRS, CDR2 YFSETQ, per germline. The CDR3 extends over 17 amino acids. This CDR3 is CASSPGLAGVFGYEQYF. CDR3 in DNA: TGCGCCAGCAGCCCGGGACTAGCGGGAGTATTCGGGTACGAGCAGTACTTC.